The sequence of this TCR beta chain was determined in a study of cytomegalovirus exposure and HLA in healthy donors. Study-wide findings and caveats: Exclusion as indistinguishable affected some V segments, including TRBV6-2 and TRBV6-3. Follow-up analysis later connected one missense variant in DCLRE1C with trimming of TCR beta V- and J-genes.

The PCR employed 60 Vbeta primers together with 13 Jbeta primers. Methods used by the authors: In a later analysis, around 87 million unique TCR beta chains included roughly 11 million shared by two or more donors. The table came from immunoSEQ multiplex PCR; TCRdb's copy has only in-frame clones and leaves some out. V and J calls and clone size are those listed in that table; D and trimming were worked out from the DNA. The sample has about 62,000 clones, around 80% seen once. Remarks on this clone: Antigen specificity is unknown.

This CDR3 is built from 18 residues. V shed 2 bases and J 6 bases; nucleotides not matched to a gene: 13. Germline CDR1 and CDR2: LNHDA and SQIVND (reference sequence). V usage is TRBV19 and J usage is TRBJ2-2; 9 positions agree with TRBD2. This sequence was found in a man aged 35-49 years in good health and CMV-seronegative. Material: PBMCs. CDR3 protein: CASSISGLAGYSSGELFF. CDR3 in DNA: TGTGCCAGTAGTATATCGGGACTAGCAGGATATAGTTCCGGGGAGCTGTTTTTT.